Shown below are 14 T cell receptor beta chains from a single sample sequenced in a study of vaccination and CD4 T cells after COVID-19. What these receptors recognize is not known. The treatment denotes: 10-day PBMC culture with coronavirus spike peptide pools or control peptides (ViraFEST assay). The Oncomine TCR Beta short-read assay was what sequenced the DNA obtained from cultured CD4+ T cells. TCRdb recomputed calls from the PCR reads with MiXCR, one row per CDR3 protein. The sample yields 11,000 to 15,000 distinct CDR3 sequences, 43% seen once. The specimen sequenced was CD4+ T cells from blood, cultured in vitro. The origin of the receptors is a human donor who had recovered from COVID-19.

CDR3 residues: CASSLSQGRNNEQFF. The CDR3 DNA reads as TGTGCCAGCAGCCTCTCCCAGGGGAGGAACAATGAGCAGTTCTTC. The genes are TRBV6-1 and TRBJ2-1; either TRBD1 or TRBD2 may supply D (6 bases each). CDR1 is MNHNS and CDR2 is SASEGT in the germline V gene. The V end lost 6 bases, the J end lost 5 bases, and 17 bases lay between the germline ends. This CDR3 has 15 residues.

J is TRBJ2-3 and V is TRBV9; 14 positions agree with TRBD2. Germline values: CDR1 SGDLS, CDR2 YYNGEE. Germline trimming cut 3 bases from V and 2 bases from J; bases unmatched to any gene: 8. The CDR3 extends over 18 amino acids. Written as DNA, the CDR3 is TGTGCCAGCAGCGCGACTAGCGGGGGGGCCGGGCTCACAGATACGCAGTATTTT. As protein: CASSATSGGAGLTDTQYF. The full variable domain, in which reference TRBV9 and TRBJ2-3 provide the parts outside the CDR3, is DSGVTQTPKHLITATGQRVTLRCSPRSGDLSVYWYQQSLDQGLQFLIQYYNGEERAKGNILERFSAQQFPDLHSELNLSSLELGDSALYFCASSATSGGAGLTDTQYFGPGTRLTVL.

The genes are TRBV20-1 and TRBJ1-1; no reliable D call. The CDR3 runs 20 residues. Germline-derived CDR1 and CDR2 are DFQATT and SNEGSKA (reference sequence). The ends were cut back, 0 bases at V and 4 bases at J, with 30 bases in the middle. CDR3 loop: CSARDLYPGERERLFTEAFF. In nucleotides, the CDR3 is TGCAGTGCTAGAGATCTCTATCCGGGAGAAAGAGAACGGCTGTTCACTGAAGCTTTCTTT.

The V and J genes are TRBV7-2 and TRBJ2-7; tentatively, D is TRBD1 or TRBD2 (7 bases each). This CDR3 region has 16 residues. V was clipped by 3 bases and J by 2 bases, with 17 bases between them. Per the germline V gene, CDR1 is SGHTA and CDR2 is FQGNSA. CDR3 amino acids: CASSLEGGGLTYEQYF. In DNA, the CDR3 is TGTGCCAGCAGCTTGGAGGGAGGGGGCTTGACCTACGAGCAGTACTTC.

CDR3 sequence (DNA): TGTGCCAGCAGTCGACAGGGGAACTATGGCTACACCTTC. Protein sequence: CASSRQGNYGYTF. The chain employs TRBV27 and TRBJ1-2, with 8 bases matching TRBD1. Germline V gene lookup returns CDR1 MNHEY and CDR2 SMNVEV (reference sequence). The CDR3 has 13 residues. J was trimmed by 2 bases and V by 5 bases; bases with no gene match: 1.

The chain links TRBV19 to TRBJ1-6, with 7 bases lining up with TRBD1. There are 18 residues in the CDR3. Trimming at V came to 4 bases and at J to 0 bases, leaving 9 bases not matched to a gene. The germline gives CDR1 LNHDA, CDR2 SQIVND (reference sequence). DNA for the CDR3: TGTGCCAGTAGTAAATCGGACAGGTTGTTCTCCTATAATTCACCCCTCCACTTT. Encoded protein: CASSKSDRLFSYNSPLHF.

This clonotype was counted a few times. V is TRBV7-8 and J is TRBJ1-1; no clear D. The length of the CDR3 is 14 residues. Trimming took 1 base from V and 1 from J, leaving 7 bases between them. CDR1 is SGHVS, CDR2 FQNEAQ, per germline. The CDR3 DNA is TGTGCCAGCAGCTTAGGGACTCAGAACACTGAAGCTTTCTTT. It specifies CASSLGTQNTEAFF.

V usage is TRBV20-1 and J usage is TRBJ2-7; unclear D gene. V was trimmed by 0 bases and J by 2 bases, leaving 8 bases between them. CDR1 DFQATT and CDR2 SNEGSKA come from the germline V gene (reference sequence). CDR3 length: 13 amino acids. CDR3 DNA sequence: TGCAGTGCTAGAGATAGTTCTCCCTACGAGCAGTACTTC. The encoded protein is CSARDSSPYEQYF.

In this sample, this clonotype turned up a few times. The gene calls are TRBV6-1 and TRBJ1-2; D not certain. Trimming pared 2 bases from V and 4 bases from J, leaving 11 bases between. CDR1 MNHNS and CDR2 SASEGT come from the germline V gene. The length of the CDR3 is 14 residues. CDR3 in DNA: TGTGCCAGCAGTGAAAATGCACTAGGCTATGGCTACACCTTC. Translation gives CASSENALGYGYTF.

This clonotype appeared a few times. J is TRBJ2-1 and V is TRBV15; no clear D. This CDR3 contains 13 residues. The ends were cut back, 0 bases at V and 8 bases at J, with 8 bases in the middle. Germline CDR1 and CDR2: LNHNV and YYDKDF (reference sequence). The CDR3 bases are TGTGCCACCAGCAGAGACGAACGGGATGAGCAGTTCTTC. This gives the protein CATSRDERDEQFF.

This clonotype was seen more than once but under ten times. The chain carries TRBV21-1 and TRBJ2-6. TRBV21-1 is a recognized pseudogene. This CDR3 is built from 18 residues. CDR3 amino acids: CASSVRTASFSGANVLTF. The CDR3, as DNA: TGTGCCAGCAGCGTAAGGACGGCCTCTTTCTCTGGGGCCAACGTCCTGACTTTC.

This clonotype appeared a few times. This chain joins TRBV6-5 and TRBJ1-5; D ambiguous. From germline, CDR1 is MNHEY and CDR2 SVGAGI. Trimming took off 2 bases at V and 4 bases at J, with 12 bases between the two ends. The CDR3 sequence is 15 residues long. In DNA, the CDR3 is TGTGCCAGCAGTTACGGCGTTTCGGGGAATCAGCCCCAGCATTTT. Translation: CASSYGVSGNQPQHF.

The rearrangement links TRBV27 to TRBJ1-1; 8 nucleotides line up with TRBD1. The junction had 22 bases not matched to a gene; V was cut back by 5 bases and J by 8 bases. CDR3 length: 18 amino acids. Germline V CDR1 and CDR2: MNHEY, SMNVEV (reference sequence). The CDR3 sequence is CASSPAGTGERGDREAFF. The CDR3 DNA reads TGTGCCAGCAGTCCCGCCGGGACAGGAGAGAGGGGGGATAGAGAAGCTTTCTTT.

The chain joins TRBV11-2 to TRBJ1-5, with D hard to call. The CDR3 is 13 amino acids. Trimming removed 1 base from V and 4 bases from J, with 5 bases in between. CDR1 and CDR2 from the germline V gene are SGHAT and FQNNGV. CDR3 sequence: CASSLGQNQPQHF. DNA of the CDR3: TGTGCCAGCAGCTTAGGGCAGAATCAGCCCCAGCATTTT. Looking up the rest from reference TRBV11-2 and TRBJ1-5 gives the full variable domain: EAGVAQSPRYKIIEKRQSVAFWCNPISGHATLYWYQQILGQGPKLLIQFQNNGVVDDSQLPKDRFSAERLKGVDSTLKIQPAKLEDSAVYLCASSLGQNQPQHFGDGTRLSIL.